This is a list of T cell receptor beta chains from one sample in a study of regulatory T cells in long-lasting Graves disease. TCRdb re-analysed the multiplex PCR reads in MiXCR, keeping a single row per CDR3 protein. This table has some 430,000 distinct CDR3 sequences, roughly a fifth appearing once. The starting material was peripheral blood mononuclear cells (PBMCs), obtained when the disease was refractory, from a patient treated with antithyroid drugs. The receptor source for this set is a female donor with Graves disease. Both conserved end residues are part of each CDR3. Each record gives: D gene, clone size, V gene, J gene, CDR3 protein, CDR3 DNA. A D gene is named only where the DNA matches it firmly. Part of the rows lack a size; the others show once, few, many or a class for expanded clones.

NA,NA,TRBV12-3/TRBV12-4,TRBJ2-1,CATRRSGSSYNEQFF,TGTGCCACGAGACGGTCTGGCAGCTCCTACAATGAGCAGTTCTTC
NA,many,TRBV2,TRBJ1-2,CASSRTDNTNYGYTF,TGTGCCAGCAGTCGGACAGACAATACTAACTATGGCTACACCTTC
TRBD1,many,TRBV12-3/TRBV12-4,TRBJ1-5,CASSLSSSTGVHQPQHF,TGTGCCAGCAGTTTGTCTTCCTCGACAGGGGTCCATCAGCCCCAGCATTTT
TRBD1,NA,TRBV28,TRBJ1-5,CASSTLYRGSNQPQHF,TGTGCCAGCAGCACACTTTACAGGGGAAGCAATCAGCCCCAGCATTTT
TRBD2,NA,TRBV7-2,TRBJ2-7,CASSTVAGAPDEQYF,TGTGCCAGCAGCACCGTAGCGGGAGCCCCCGACGAGCAGTACTTC
NA,many,TRBV2,TRBJ1-6,CASSPRDSSYSPLHF,TGTGCCAGCAGTCCCCGCGACAGTTCATATTCACCCCTCCACTTT
NA,many,TRBV7-9,TRBJ1-4,CASSGSATNEKLFF,TGTGCCAGCAGCGGATCGGCAACTAATGAAAAACTGTTTTTT
TRBD1,few,TRBV24-1,TRBJ1-5,CATSARDRGNQPQHF,TGTGCCACCAGTGCCCGGGACAGGGGTAATCAGCCCCAGCATTTT
TRBD1,few,TRBV12-3/TRBV12-4,TRBJ1-3,CASSYRGSGNTIYF,TGTGCCAGCAGTTACAGGGGGTCCGGAAACACCATATATTTT
TRBD1,few,TRBV29-1,TRBJ1-2,CSVEDVVPGQVHGYTF,TGCAGCGTTGAAGACGTCGTCCCGGGACAGGTACATGGCTACACCTTC
NA,NA,TRBV2,TRBJ2-1,CASSEFSGTYYNEQFF,TGTGCCAGCAGTGAGTTCTCCGGGACATACTACAATGAGCAGTTCTTC
NA,many,TRBV6-1,TRBJ1-5,CASRVGGREGNQPQHF,TGTGCCAGCAGAGTTGGAGGCAGGGAAGGCAATCAGCCCCAGCATTTT
TRBD1,NA,TRBV12-3/TRBV12-4,TRBJ1-1,CASNNRGTNTEAFF,TGTGCCAGCAATAACAGGGGAACGAACACTGAAGCTTTCTTT
TRBD2,NA,TRBV6-5,TRBJ2-1,CASSSSSGSYNEQFF,TGTGCCAGCAGTTCCTCTAGCGGGAGTTACAATGAGCAGTTCTTC
TRBD1,many,TRBV6-5,TRBJ2-7,CASSSGQGGTYEQYF,TGTGCCAGCAGTTCAGGACAGGGGGGAACCTACGAGCAGTACTTC
NA,many,TRBV28,TRBJ1-3,CASSLGPDSGNTIYF,TGTGCCAGCAGTTTGGGACCCGACTCTGGAAACACCATATATTTT
NA,many,TRBV28,TRBJ1-4,CASTTSVQTNEKLFF,TGTGCCAGCACCACCTCGGTGCAGACTAATGAAAAACTGTTTTTT
NA,few,TRBV7-2,TRBJ1-2,CASSLQPSGGYGYTF,TGTGCCAGCAGCTTACAACCCTCAGGTGGCTATGGCTACACCTTC
TRBD1,NA,TRBV4-3,TRBJ1-4,CASSQQDRGLQNEKLFF,TGCGCCAGCAGCCAACAGGACAGGGGGCTTCAGAATGAAAAACTGTTTTTT
NA,many,TRBV28,TRBJ1-2,CASSYTAPMGGYTF,TGTGCCAGCAGTTACACGGCCCCGATGGGTGGCTACACCTTC
NA,few,TRBV18,TRBJ1-1,CASSPMGGAFF,TGTGCCAGCTCACCGATGGGGGGAGCTTTCTTT
TRBD1,many,TRBV28,TRBJ2-5,CASRDRGRETQYF,TGTGCCAGCCGGGACAGGGGTCGAGAGACCCAGTACTTC
NA,many,TRBV3-1,TRBJ1-5,CASSQGVTQPQHF,TGTGCCAGCAGCCAGGGGGTTACCCAGCCCCAGCATTTT
NA,many,TRBV6-5,TRBJ1-2,CASSYSTVWNYGYTF,TGTGCCAGCAGTTACTCGACAGTTTGGAACTATGGCTACACCTTC
NA,many,TRBV7-9,TRBJ1-1,CASSFHHTNTEAFF,TGTGCCAGCAGCTTCCACCACACGAACACTGAAGCTTTCTTT
NA,few,TRBV18,TRBJ2-5,CASSPRTSFQETQYF,TGTGCCAGCTCACCACGCACTAGCTTTCAAGAGACCCAGTACTTC
TRBD1,many,TRBV11-2,TRBJ1-4,CASSLDAGGNEKLFF,TGTGCCAGCAGCTTAGATGCAGGGGGCAATGAAAAACTGTTTTTT
NA,few,TRBV29-1,TRBJ1-2,CSVRHLNYGYTF,TGCAGCGTTCGGCACCTCAACTATGGCTACACCTTC
NA,few,TRBV6-5,TRBJ2-7,CASSSDRGRYYEQYF,TGTGCCAGCAGTTCCGATCGAGGGAGGTACTACGAGCAGTACTTC
TRBD1,NA,TRBV7-9,TRBJ2-6,CASSYPRDSVSGANVLTF,TGTGCCAGCAGTTACCCCCGGGACAGCGTCTCTGGGGCCAACGTCCTGACTTTC
TRBD1,many,TRBV9,TRBJ1-6,CASSASTGTAYRTPLHF,TGTGCCAGCAGCGCGTCGACAGGGACAGCTTATCGGACACCCCTCCACTTT
NA,NA,TRBV18,TRBJ1-1,CASSPPSKGSNTEAFF,TGTGCCAGCTCACCACCTTCAAAGGGGTCGAACACTGAAGCTTTCTTT
NA,NA,TRBV6-2/TRBV6-3,TRBJ2-3,CASREVERTSSTDTQYF,TGTGCCAGCAGAGAGGTGGAGCGGACCTCTAGCACAGATACGCAGTATTTT
NA,NA,TRBV29-1,TRBJ2-5,CSVGETQYF,TGCAGCGTTGGAGAGACCCAGTACTTC
TRBD2,NA,TRBV5-1,TRBJ2-3,CASSPMTPGTSSDTQYF,TGCGCCAGCAGCCCGATGACCCCCGGGACTAGTTCAGATACGCAGTATTTT
NA,many,TRBV6-2/TRBV6-3,TRBJ1-5,CASSYPTLLERQPQHF,TGTGCCAGCAGTTACCCGACCCTACTCGAACGTCAGCCCCAGCATTTT
NA,few,TRBV27,TRBJ2-7,CASSFLMGPPPPPPDYEQYF,TGTGCCAGCAGTTTTCTTATGGGGCCTCCACCCCCTCCTCCTGACTACGAGCAGTACTTC
NA,many,TRBV6-2/TRBV6-3,TRBJ2-5,CASSYSTGGVETQYF,TGTGCCAGCAGTTACTCGACCGGTGGAGTCGAGACCCAGTACTTC
NA,many,TRBV7-2,TRBJ2-2,CASSLISGAGELFF,TGTGCCAGCAGCTTAATCAGCGGAGCCGGGGAGCTGTTTTTT
NA,many,TRBV6-9,TRBJ2-7,CASSYSAAGQYEQYF,TGTGCCAGCAGTTACAGCGCAGCAGGGCAATACGAGCAGTACTTC
NA,NA,TRBV13,TRBJ2-1,CASSPPGLYNEQFF,TGTGCCAGCAGCCCCCCGGGGCTGTACAATGAGCAGTTCTTC
TRBD1,few,TRBV14,TRBJ1-1,CASSQVTGGYTEAFF,TGTGCCAGCAGCCAAGTTACAGGGGGCTACACTGAAGCTTTCTTT